The present entry profiles one T cell receptor beta chain with its context. Trimming took 4 bases from V and 5 from J; bases not matched to a gene: 6. The CDR3 runs to 16 residues. Germline V CDR1 and CDR2: MNHEY, SVGAGI. This entry belongs to a study of Graves' ophthalmopathy and Graves' hyperthyroidism. Scientists amplified the TCR beta CDR3 regions from RNA transcripts. HTBI primers served in a first-round RT-PCR, which a second-round multiplex PCR followed. TCRdb re-analysed the multiplex PCR reads in MiXCR, keeping a single row per CDR3 protein. Of a few hundred thousand distinct CDR3 sequences listed, approximately 20% are singletons. A diagnosis was made from clinical symptoms together with serum thyroxine, TRAb, thyroid ultrasound and orbital computed tomography.

The V and J genes are TRBV6-5 and TRBJ2-2; TRBD2 matches 11 bases. Sequencing was carried out using peripheral blood. The receptor comes from a woman in her late teens or twenties with Graves' ophthalmopathy. The CDR3: CASSSRLAGHTGELFF. DNA for the CDR3: TGTGCCAGCAGTTCTCGACTAGCGGGACATACCGGGGAGCTGTTTTTT.